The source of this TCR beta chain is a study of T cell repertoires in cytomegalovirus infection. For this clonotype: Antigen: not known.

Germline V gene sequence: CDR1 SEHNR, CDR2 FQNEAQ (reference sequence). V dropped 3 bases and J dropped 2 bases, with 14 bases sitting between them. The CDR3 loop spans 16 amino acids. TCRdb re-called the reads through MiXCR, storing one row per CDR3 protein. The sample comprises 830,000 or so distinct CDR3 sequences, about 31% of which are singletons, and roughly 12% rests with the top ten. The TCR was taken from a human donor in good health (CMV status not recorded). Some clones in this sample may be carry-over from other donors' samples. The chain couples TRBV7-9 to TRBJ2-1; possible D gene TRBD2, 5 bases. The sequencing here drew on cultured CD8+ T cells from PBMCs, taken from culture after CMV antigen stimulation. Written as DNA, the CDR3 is TGTGCCAGCAGCTTGGGAGTCCCCCCGGCCTACAATGAGCAGTTCTTC. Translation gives CASSLGVPPAYNEQFF. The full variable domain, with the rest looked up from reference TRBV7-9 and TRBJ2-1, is DTGVSQNPRHKITKRGQNVTFRCDPISEHNRLYWYRQTLGQGPEFLTYFQNEAQLEKSRLLSDRFSAERPKGSFSTLEIQRTEQGDSAMYLCASSLGVPPAYNEQFFGPGTRLTVL.